The T cell receptor beta chain under discussion was sequenced for a study of technical replicates of blood from a handful of donors. The V gene end was trimmed by 5 bases and the J gene end by 6 bases; junction bases not matched to a gene: 2. The germline gives CDR1 LNHNV, CDR2 YYDKDF (reference sequence). The CDR3 has 12 residues. TCRdb keeps only in-frame clones here, not all; method: immunoSEQ multiplex PCR. The sample consists of some 99,000 clones, 95% of them appearing once. This TCR was recovered from a human donor in good health. Sequencing used T cells isolated from PBMCs. The V gene is TRBV15, the J gene TRBJ2-7, with 9 bases aligning to TRBD1. CDR3 loop: CATSGQGSEQYF. CDR3 bases: TGTGCCACCAGCGGACAGGGGAGCGAGCAGTACTTC. Drawing the rest from reference TRBV15 and TRBJ2-7, the complete variable domain is DAMVIQNPRYQVTQFGKPVTLSCSQTLNHNVMYWYQQKSSQAPKLLFHYYDKDFNNEADTPDNFQSRRPNTSFCFLDIRSPGLGDTAMYLCATSGQGSEQYFGPGTRLTVT.